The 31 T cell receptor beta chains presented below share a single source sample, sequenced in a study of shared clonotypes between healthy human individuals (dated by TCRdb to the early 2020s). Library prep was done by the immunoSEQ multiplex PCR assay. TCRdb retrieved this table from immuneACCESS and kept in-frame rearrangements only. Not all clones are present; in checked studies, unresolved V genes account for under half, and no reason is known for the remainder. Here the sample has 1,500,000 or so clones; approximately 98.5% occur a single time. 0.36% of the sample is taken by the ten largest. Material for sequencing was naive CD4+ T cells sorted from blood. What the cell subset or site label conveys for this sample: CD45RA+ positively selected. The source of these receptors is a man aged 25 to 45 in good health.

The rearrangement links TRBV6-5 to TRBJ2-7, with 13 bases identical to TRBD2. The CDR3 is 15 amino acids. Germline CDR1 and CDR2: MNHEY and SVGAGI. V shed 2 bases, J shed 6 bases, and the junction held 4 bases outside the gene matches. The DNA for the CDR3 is TGTGCCAGCAGTTACCGGACTAGCGGGAGAGGCGAGCAGTACTTC. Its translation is CASSYRTSGRGEQYF.

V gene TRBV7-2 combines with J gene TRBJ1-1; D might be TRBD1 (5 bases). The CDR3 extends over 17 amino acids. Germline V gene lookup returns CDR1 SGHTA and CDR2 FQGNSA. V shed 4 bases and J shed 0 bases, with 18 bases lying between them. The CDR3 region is CASSSGPGRPMNTEAFF. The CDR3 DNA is TGTGCCAGCAGCTCGGGACCGGGACGGCCCATGAACACTGAAGCTTTCTTT.

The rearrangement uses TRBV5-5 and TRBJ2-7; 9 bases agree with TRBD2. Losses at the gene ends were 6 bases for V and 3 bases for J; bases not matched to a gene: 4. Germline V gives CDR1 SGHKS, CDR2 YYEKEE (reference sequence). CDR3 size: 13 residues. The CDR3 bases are TGTGCCAGCACGCGCGGGGGGGTCTACGAGCAGTACTTC. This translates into CASTRGGVYEQYF.

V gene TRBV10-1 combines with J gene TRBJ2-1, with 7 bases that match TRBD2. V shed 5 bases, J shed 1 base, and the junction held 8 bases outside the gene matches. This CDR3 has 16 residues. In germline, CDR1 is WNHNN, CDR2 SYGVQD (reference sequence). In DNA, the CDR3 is TGCGCCAGCAGTCACGATGGCGGGAGTTCCTACAATGAGCAGTTCTTC. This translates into CASSHDGGSSYNEQFF.

CDR3 DNA sequence: TGCGCCAGCAGCGTCGGGACTACCTACAATGAGCAGTTCTTC. Its protein is CASSVGTTYNEQFF. The chain recombines TRBV5-1 with TRBJ2-1; TRBD2 matches 7 bases. The trim removed 4 bases at V and 2 bases at J, leaving 3 bases unmatched. Germline V CDR1 and CDR2: SGHRS, YFSETQ. The CDR3 contains 14 residues.

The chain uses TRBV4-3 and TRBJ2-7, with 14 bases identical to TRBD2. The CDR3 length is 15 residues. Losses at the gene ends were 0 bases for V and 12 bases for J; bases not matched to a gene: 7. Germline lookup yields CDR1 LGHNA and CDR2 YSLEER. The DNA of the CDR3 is TGCGCCAGCAGCCAAGATAGGACTAGCGGGAGGAGTATGTACTTC. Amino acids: CASSQDRTSGRSMYF.

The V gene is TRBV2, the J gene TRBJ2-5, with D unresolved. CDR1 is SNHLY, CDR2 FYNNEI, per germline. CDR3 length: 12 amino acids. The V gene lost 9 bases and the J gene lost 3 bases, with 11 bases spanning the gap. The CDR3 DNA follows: TGTGCCAGGGCCAACCTAGAAGAGACCCAGTACTTC. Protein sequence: CARANLEETQYF.

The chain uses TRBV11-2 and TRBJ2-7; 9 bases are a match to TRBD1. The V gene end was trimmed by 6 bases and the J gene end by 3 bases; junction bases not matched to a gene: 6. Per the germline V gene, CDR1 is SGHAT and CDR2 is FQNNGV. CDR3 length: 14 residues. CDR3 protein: CASRRTGELYEQYF. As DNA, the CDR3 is TGTGCCAGCAGACGGACAGGGGAACTCTACGAGCAGTACTTC.

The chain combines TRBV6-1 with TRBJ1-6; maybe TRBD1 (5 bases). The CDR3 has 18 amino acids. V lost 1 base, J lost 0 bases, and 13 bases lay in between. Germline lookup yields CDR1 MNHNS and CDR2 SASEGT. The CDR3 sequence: CASSEVGQPSSYNSPLHF. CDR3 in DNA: TGTGCCAGCAGTGAAGTCGGACAACCGAGCTCCTATAATTCACCCCTCCACTTT.

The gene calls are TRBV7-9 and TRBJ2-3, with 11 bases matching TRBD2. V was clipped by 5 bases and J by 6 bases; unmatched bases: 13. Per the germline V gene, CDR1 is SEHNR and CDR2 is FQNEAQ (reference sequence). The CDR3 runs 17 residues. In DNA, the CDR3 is TGTGCCAGCAGCGAATCCGGACTAGCGGGTATCGAGGATACGCAGTATTTT. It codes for CASSESGLAGIEDTQYF. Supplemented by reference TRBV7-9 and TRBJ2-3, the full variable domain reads DTGVSQNPRHKITKRGQNVTFRCDPISEHNRLYWYRQTLGQGPEFLTYFQNEAQLEKSRLLSDRFSAERPKGSFSTLEIQRTEQGDSAMYLCASSESGLAGIEDTQYFGPGTRLTVL.

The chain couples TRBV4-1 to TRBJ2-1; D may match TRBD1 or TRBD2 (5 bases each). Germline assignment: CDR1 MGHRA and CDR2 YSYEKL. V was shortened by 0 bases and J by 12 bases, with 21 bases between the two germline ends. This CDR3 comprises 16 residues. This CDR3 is CASSQEGDQPTSAQFF. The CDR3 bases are TGCGCCAGCAGCCAAGAGGGGGACCAGCCAACATCGGCGCAGTTCTTC.

CDR3 sequence (DNA): TGTGCCAGCAGTGAATATGCGACGGGCTCCAACTATGGCTACACCTTC. As protein: CASSEYATGSNYGYTF. V is TRBV25-1 and J is TRBJ1-2; D is undetermined. The V gene lost 0 bases and the J gene lost 2 bases, with 13 bases spanning the gap. Germline loops: CDR1 MGHDK, CDR2 SYGVNS. CDR3 length: 16 residues.

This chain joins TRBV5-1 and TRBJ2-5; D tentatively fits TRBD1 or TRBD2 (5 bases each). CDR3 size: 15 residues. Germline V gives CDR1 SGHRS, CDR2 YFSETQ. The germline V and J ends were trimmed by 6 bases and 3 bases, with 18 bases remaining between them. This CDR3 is CASTRWTLGEETQYF. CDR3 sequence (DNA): TGCGCCAGCACCCGATGGACCCTGGGGGAAGAGACCCAGTACTTC. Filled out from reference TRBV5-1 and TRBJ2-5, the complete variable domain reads KAGVTQTPRYLIKTRGQQVTLSCSPISGHRSVSWYQQTPGQGLQFLFEYFSETQRNKGNFPGRFSGRQFSNSRSEMNVSTLELGDSALYLCASTRWTLGEETQYFGPGTRLLVL.

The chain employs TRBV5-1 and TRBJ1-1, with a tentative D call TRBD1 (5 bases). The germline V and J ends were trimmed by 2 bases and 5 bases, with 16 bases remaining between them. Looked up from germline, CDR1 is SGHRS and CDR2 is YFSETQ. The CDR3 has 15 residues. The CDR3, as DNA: TGCGCCAGCAGCTTCTCAGGGAATGTGGGGACTGAAGCTTTCTTT. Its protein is CASSFSGNVGTEAFF.

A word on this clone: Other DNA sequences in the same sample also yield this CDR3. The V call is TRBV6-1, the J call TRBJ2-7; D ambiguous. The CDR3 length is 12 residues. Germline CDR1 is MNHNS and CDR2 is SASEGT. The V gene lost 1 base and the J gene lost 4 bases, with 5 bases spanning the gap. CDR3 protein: CASSEGSYEQYF. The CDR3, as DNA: TGTGCCAGCAGTGAAGGGTCTTACGAGCAGTACTTC.

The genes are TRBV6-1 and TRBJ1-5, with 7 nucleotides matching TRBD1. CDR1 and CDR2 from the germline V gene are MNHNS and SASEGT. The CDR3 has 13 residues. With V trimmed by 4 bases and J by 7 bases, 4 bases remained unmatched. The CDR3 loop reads CASSVKGAQPQHF. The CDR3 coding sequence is TGTGCCAGCAGTGTTAAGGGGGCGCAGCCCCAGCATTTT.

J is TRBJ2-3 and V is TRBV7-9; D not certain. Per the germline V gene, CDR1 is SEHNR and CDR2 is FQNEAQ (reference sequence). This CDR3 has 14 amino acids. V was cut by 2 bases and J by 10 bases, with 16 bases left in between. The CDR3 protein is CASSLLLAIQAQYF. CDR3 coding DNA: TGTGCCAGCAGCTTACTTCTCGCTATCCAGGCGCAGTATTTT.

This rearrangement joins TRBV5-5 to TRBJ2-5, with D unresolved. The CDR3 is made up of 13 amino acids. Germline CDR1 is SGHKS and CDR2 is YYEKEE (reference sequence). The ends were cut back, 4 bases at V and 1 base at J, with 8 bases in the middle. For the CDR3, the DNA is TGTGCCAGCAGCATTCTCGGCCAAGAGACCCAGTACTTC. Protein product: CASSILGQETQYF.

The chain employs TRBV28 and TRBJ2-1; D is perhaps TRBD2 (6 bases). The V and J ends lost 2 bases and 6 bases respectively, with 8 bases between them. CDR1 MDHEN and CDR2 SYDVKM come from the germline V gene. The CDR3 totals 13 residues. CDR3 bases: TGTGCCAGCAGTTTAGCGGGGATCAATGAGCAGTTCTTC. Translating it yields CASSLAGINEQFF.

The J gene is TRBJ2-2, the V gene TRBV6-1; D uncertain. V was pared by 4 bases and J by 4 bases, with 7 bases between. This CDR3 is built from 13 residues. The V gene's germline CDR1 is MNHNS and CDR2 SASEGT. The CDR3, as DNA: TGTGCCAGCAGTGGCGCGTCCACCGGGGAGCTGTTTTTT. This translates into CASSGASTGELFF.

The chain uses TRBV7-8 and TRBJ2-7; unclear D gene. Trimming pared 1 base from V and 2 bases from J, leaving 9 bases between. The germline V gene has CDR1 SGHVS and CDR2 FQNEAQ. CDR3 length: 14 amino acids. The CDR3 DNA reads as TGTGCCAGCAGCTTAGTGGCGGCCGCCTACGAGCAGTACTTC. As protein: CASSLVAAAYEQYF.

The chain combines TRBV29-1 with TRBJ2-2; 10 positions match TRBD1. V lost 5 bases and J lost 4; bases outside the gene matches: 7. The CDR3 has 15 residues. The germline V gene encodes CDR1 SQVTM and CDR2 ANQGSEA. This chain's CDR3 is CSVSGTGVATGELFF. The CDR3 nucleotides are TGCAGCGTTTCCGGGACAGGGGTGGCCACCGGGGAGCTGTTTTTT.

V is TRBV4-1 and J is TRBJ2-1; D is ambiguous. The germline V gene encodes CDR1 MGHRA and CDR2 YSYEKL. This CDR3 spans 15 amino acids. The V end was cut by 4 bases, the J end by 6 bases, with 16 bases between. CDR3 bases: TGCGCCAGCAGCCCCCCCCTTGCGACCACCAATGAGCAGTTCTTC. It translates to CASSPPLATTNEQFF.

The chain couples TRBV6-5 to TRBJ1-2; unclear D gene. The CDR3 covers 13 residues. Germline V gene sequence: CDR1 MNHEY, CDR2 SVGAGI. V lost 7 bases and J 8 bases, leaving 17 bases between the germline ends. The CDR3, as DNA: TGTGCCAGCACCAAGCGGACCGAGAGAGGCTACACCTTC. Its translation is CASTKRTERGYTF.

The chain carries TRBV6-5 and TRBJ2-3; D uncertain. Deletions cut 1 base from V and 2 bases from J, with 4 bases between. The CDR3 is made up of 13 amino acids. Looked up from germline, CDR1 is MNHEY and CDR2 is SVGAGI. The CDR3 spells CASSYYNTDTQYF. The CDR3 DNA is TGTGCCAGCAGTTACTATAACACAGATACGCAGTATTTT.

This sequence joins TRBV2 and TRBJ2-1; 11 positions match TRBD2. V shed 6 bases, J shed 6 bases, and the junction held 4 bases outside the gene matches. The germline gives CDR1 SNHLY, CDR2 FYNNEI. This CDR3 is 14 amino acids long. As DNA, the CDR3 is TGTGCCAGCAGGATTGGACTAGCGGGCAATGAGCAGTTCTTC. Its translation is CASRIGLAGNEQFF.

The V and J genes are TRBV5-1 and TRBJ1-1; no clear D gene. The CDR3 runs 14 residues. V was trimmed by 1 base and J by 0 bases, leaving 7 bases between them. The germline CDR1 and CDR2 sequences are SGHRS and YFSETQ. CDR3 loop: CASSLLGLNTEAFF. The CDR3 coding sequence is TGCGCCAGCAGCTTGCTGGGGTTGAACACTGAAGCTTTCTTT.

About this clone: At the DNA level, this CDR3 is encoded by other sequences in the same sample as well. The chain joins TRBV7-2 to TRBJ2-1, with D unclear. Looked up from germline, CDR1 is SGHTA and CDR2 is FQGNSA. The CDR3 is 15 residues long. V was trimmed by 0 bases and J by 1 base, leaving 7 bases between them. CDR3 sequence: CASSLAWSSYNEQFF. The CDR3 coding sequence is TGTGCCAGCAGCTTAGCGTGGAGTTCCTACAATGAGCAGTTCTTC.

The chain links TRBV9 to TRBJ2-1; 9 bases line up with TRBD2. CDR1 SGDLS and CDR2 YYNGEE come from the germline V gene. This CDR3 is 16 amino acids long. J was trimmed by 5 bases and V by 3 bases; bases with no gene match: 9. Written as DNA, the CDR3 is TGTGCCAGCAGCGCTAGCGGGATCGGTCTCAACAATGAGCAGTTCTTC. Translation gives CASSASGIGLNNEQFF.

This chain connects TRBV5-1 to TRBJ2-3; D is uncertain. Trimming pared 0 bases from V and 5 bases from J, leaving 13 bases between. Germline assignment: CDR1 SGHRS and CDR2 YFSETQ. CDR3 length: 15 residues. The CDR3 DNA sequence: TGCGCCAGCAGCTTGGGATCCTCATTCGGAGATACGCAGTATTTT. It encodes CASSLGSSFGDTQYF.

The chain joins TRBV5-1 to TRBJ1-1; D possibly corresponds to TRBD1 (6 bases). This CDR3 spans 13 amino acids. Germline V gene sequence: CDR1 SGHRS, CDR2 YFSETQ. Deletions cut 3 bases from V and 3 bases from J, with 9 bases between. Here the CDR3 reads CASSSTGYTEAFF. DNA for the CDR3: TGCGCCAGCAGCTCCACAGGGTACACTGAAGCTTTCTTT.